This T cell receptor (beta chain) was recorded in a study of STAT3 mutations in large granular lymphocyte leukemia. The CDR3 loop spans 15 amino acids. The V and J ends lost 4 bases and 4 bases, in that order; junction bases with no gene match: 9. CDR1 is SGHRS, CDR2 YFSETQ, per germline. On this clone: Its cognate antigen is unknown.

Study conclusions and caveats: At least one immunodominant TCR beta clonotype appeared in every T-cell large granular lymphocyte leukemia patient. In several patients, dominant TCR clone burden exceeded STAT3 mutant burden.

Using immunoSEQ multiplex PCR, the repertoire was profiled, and TCRdb retains in-frame clones only, with some absent. The table lists 20,000 or so clones, around 92% of them singletons. The sequence was collected from a man between 60 and 70 years old with T-cell large granular lymphocyte leukemia. Some clones in this sample may be carry-over from other donors' samples. Sequencing used peripheral blood mononuclear cells. This chain connects TRBV5-1 to TRBJ1-2; 8 bases match TRBD1. The CDR3 here is CASSPSGQGGYGYTF. CDR3 bases: TGCGCCAGCAGCCCGTCCGGACAGGGTGGCTATGGCTACACCTTC.